What follows describes a single T cell receptor beta chain. This clone was observed a single time. This receptor's antigen is unknown. Base qualities are not provided; no much larger clone lies one nucleotide away. Using the deep immunoSEQ assay, TCR CDR3 regions were amplified from genomic DNA by multiplex PCR. Genomic DNA extracted from each cell subset was distributed evenly over all wells of several immunoSEQ 96-well plates, and each plate served as one replicate. For sorted subsets, each replicate PCR was loaded with roughly 200 ng genomic DNA, equivalent to approximately 33,000 T cell genomes. Purified libraries were quantified with a Qubit 3.0 fluorometer, sized on a Bioanalyzer 2100, and re-quantified with the KAPA Library Quantification kit. Every immunoSEQ 96-well plate was sequenced on a separate single-read 150-cycle Illumina NextSeq 550 flow cell. The authors' pipeline ran thus. Because only junctional sequences without quality scores were contained in the immunoSEQ output, filtering matching that applied to full-length reads could not be performed. Sequences were annotated with PyIR, a Python wrapper for IgBLAST v1.9, and V/J genes and CDR3 were assigned using IMGT germline references. Reads were filtered out if the reads had weak V/J assignments (E-value above 1e-6), no CDR3, stop codons, out-of-frame junctions, or ambiguous translated residues. V3J clonotypes were defined as sequences sharing the same inferred V gene, J gene, and CDR3 amino acid sequence. Percentage overlap between repertoires was computed as shared unique clonotypes divided by the size of the smaller repertoire. RTK rarefaction, the Chao1 estimator, and Recon v2.1 estimates of unobserved clonotypes were used to assess repertoire richness. Generation probabilities for all TCRbeta clonotypes obtained by the gDNA method from a few donors were computed using OLGA. The clones in this table, taken by TCRdb from immuneACCESS, are in-frame only. Not every clone is retained; where verified, under half of the shortfall comes from an unresolved V gene, and the cause of the rest is unknown. D and trimming were read from the DNA, whereas the V and J calls and clone size are those reported in that table. Counted in this sample were over 2 million clones; 80% to 95% of them appeared once. Of the sample, 0.37% is held by the ten largest clones.

Donors were healthy HIV-negative adults with no recently reported acute infections or vaccinations. Every donor was a Caucasian adult living in Nashville, Tennessee, USA. CD4+ T cells were enriched through magnetic negative selection, after which naive cells were positively selected on CD45RA and the remaining negative fraction served as the memory subset. Blood was obtained by leukapheresis, after which PBMCs were separated by Ficoll-Histopaque density gradient centrifugation and cryopreserved in liquid nitrogen vapor phase. Analytical flow cytometry was used to check the purity and quantity of every magnetically sorted T cell population. Each sorted fraction had its genomic DNA isolated and then quantified by UV absorbance on a Nanodrop 2000c. Here V drops 2 bases and J drops 9 bases, and the junction holds 9 bases not matched to any gene. CDR1 and CDR2 were assigned from the germline V gene (reference sequence) as SGHNT and YYREEE. There are 14 amino acids in the CDR3, from cysteine to phenylalanine inclusive. Only the CDR3 DNA is retained, 42 bases long and in frame from the first base.

The data originate from a study of shared clonotypes between healthy human individuals (dated by TCRdb to the early 2020s). Regarding the complete study: The cohort comprised a couple of women and a few men aged 18 to 49 years. For each donor, three plates each were used for CD4 naive and CD4 memory, two plates were used for CD8 naive, and one plate was used for CD8 memory. To estimate repertoire size and how much clonotype sharing occurs between individuals, the study deeply sequenced the blood TCR repertoires of five healthy adults. To increase sequencing depth and limit assay-specific biases, TCR repertoire library preparation and sequencing were carried out by different laboratories using diverse techniques. Each donor's leukapheresis produced roughly between roughly 0.94 and 9.5 billion PBMCs.

Results the study describes overall, beyond this receptor: Rarefaction of sorted-subset datasets indicated incomplete sequencing despite the large sequencing depth. Pairwise subsampling indicated that sequencing depth was expected to affect the degree of clonotype sharing among donors. The small number of donors limited the genetic and exposure-history diversity represented. When four donors were compared, the shared fraction of clonotypes was roughly 5% for naive CD4, 3% to 4% for naive CD8, 2% to 2.5% for memory CD4, and 0.35% to 0.4% for memory CD8. Higher generation probabilities were observed for clonotypes shared by all four sorted-subset donors than for non-shared clonotypes. Naive subsets generally had larger estimated clonotype richness than memory subsets. Sampling was restricted to blood, and TCR repertoires in tissues likely differ from the TCR repertoires found in blood.

The clonotype originates from a man aged 18 to 29 in good health. Some clones in this sample may be carry-over from other donors' samples. The chain was built from TRBV5-4 and TRBJ2-5; 8 bases in the middle match TRBD2. Sequenced input: naive CD4+ T cells from PBMCs. The cell subset or site label, as the study defines it: CD45RA+ positively selected. The CDR3 here reads CASSFDSGTRAQYF. The DNA sequence is as follows: TGTGCCAGCAGCTTTGATAGCGGGACCCGGGCCCAGTACTTC.